Listed below are T cell receptor beta chains from one sample, sequenced in a study of blood T cell repertoires in COVID-19. Sequencing used immunoSEQ multiplex PCR; TCRdb keeps in-frame clones, though not all of them. The profile shows some 140,000 clones, 80% to 85% of them singletons. The source material was peripheral blood. These receptors were taken from a man between 60 and 75 years old with acute or convalescent COVID-19. Each CDR3 is given without its conserved first and last residue.

v_call cdr3_aa
TRBV7-9 ASRRRLAGGEGNEQF
TRBV10-1 ASSRGQGRSYNEQF
TRBV30 AWSAGGSYNEQF
TRBV10-1 AKQGARGYT
TRBV19 ASKTGTPTDTQY
TRBV5-1 ASSLDERDPNEKLF
TRBV4-1 ASSPRTGPASEQY
TRBV5-5 ASSLLAGGPGEQY
TRBV5-1 ASSGLAGGETQY
TRBV19 ASSTGTTGGQPQH
TRBV14 ASSPRTSLDEQY
TRBV24-1 ATSERGNLDTQY
TRBV7-7 ASSLVTANTGELF
TRBV19 ASSTQVRTGELF
TRBV7-2 ASSPETGYGENTEAF
TRBV7-2 ASSDRRGASYEQY
TRBV11-2 ASSTYRRGGNEQF
TRBV12-5 ASGSDRFSYNEQF
TRBV7-9 ASSSRDRGIETQY
TRBV11-2 ASSLDGGVRGAF
TRBV10-3 AISDVDRGTNYGYT
TRBV19 ASTPLRLAGGPNEQF
TRBV28 ASSFLSGTSSTYEQY
TRBV27 ASSPTGGTYEQY
TRBV29-1 SVPGQGVYGYT
TRBV9 ASSRISGRDTGELF
TRBV7-5 ARSFRDRGVKYNQPQH
TRBV6-5 ASRAGTVEH
TRBV5-1 ASSPVQGAGRTEAF
TRBV27 ASSSRQASGNTIY
TRBV7-9 ASSFTDGTSPPYEQY
TRBV5-1 ASSLHGPGGANEKLF
TRBV27 ASSRHPRTDTQY
TRBV6-5 ASKRGPDRNYGYT